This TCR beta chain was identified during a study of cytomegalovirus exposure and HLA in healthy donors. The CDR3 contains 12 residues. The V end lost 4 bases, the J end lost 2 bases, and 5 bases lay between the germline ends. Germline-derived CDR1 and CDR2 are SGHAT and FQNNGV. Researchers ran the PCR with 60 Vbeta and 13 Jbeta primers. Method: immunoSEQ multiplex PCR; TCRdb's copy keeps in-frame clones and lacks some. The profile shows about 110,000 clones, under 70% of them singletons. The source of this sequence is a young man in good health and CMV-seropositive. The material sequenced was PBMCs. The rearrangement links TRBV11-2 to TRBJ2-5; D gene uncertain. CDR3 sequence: CASSYGQETQYF. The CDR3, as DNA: TGTGCCAGCAGCTACGGGCAAGAGACCCAGTACTTC.